Following are 13 T cell receptor beta chains from one sample sequenced in a study of CD8 T cells in ankylosing spondylitis. TCRdb reprocessed the 5' RACE reads via MiXCR and lists one record per CDR3 protein. Here the sample spans about 390,000 distinct CDR3 sequences, 20% to 25% being singletons. Overall study results and limits: The study identified a TCR beta motif of fewer than 10 highly homologous variants that appeared characteristic of ankylosing spondylitis blood.

These receptors' antigens are unknown. Specimen: blood, either unsorted or a sorted T cell fraction (not recorded which). All receptors derive from a male donor with ankylosing spondylitis.

Of note for this clonotype: One end of the junction is discordant with germline, which a read error may explain. The chain employs TRBV6-1 and TRBJ1-2; D uncertain. The CDR3 runs to 13 residues. Germline V gene data show CDR1 as MNHNS and CDR2 as SASEGT. In DNA, the CDR3 is TGTGCCAGCTGTGAAAGGGCAGTAAGAGGCTACACCTTC. It specifies CASCERAVRGYTF.

The chain links TRBV5-6 to TRBJ1-2; a possible D gene is TRBD1 (5 bases). Trimming cost V 1 base and J 3 bases, with 13 bases left between them. CDR3 length: 15 residues. Germline V lookup: CDR1 SGHDT, CDR2 YYEEEE. The CDR3 DNA reads as TGTGCCAGCAGCTTGACGGCGACAGAGTACTATGGCTACACCTTC. Protein sequence: CASSLTATEYYGYTF.

This sequence joins TRBV19 and TRBJ2-2; D perhaps matches TRBD2 (5 bases). The CDR3 spans 14 residues. Germline-derived CDR1 and CDR2 are LNHDA and SQIVND (reference sequence). Trimming cost V 6 bases and J 1 base, with 9 bases left between them. CDR3 sequence: CASRSDWNTGELFF. The CDR3 nucleotides are TGTGCCAGTAGATCGGACTGGAACACCGGGGAGCTGTTTTTT.

This clonotype was seen a handful of times. The CDR3 sequence is CSGLSYTDTQYF. The CDR3 DNA follows: TGCAGCGGACTCTCCTACACAGATACGCAGTATTTT. V and J are TRBV29-1 and TRBJ2-3; D gene ambiguous. V lost 7 bases and J lost 2, with 10 bases in between. The CDR3 has 12 residues. Germline CDR1 SQVTM, CDR2 ANQGSEA.

This clonotype was counted many times. The DNA of the CDR3 is TGTGCCATCAGTGCTGGCCTAGCGGGAGTCGAGCAGTTCTTC. The encoded protein is CAISAGLAGVEQFF. The chain carries TRBV10-3 and TRBJ2-1; 10 nucleotides match TRBD2. After removal of 4 bases from V and 10 bases from J, the junction contained 7 bases not matched to a gene. Germline assignment: CDR1 ENHRY and CDR2 SYGVKD. The CDR3 has 14 residues.

The chain combines TRBV28 with TRBJ2-5, with D tentatively TRBD1 (5 bases). The ends were cut back, 7 bases at V and 1 base at J, with 7 bases in the middle. The V gene's germline CDR1 is MDHEN and CDR2 SYDVKM. The CDR3 length is 12 residues. The CDR3 DNA reads TGTGCCAGCAAGACAGCCCAAGAGACCCAGTACTTC. Translating gives CASKTAQETQYF.

The sample holds a few counts of this clonotype. The genes are TRBV7-7 and TRBJ2-5; TRBD2 matches at 9 bases. Trimming removed 5 bases from V and 4 bases from J; junction bases left unmatched: 11. The germline V gene encodes CDR1 SSHAT and CDR2 FNYEAQ (reference sequence). The CDR3 sequence is 16 residues long. The CDR3 DNA reads as TGTGCCAGCAGCCTCGGGGGTAGCGGGAGAGGAGAGACCCAGTACTTC. Its translation: CASSLGGSGRGETQYF.

This clonotype showed up many times. The chain carries TRBV20-1 and TRBJ2-1; 8 bases line up with TRBD2. The CDR3 spans 15 residues. The germline V gene encodes CDR1 DFQATT and CDR2 SNEGSKA (reference sequence). Trimming removed 3 bases from V and 4 bases from J; junction bases left unmatched: 8. As DNA, the CDR3 is TGCAGTGCTAGTTACAGCGGGAGCCCTTACAATGAGCAGTTCTTC. It translates to CSASYSGSPYNEQFF.

This clonotype showed up just a few times. The chain carries TRBV5-5 and TRBJ2-6; D unresolved. Germline CDR1 SGHKS, CDR2 YYEKEE (reference sequence). The CDR3 contains 17 residues. V was clipped by 1 base and J by 0 bases, with 11 bases between them. CDR3 in DNA: TGTGCCAGCAGCTTGACACGTGAACGCTCTGGGGCCAACGTCCTGACTTTC. This codes for CASSLTRERSGANVLTF.

CDR3 residues: CASSSPGSGANVLTF. CDR3 coding DNA: TGTGCCAGCAGTTCCCCAGGCTCTGGGGCCAACGTCCTGACTTTC. The J gene is TRBJ2-6, the V gene TRBV28, with unresolved D. The germline CDR1 and CDR2 sequences are MDHEN and SYDVKM. V lost 4 bases, J lost 0 bases, and 7 bases lay in between. This CDR3 comprises 15 residues.

CDR3 sequence: CASSEALGGSEQFF. CDR3 coding DNA: TGTGCCAGCAGTGAGGCCTTAGGAGGATCTGAGCAGTTCTTC. The chain is built from TRBV25-1 and TRBJ2-1, with D tentatively TRBD2 (5 bases). Trimming removed 3 bases from V and 9 bases from J, with 15 bases in between. CDR1 MGHDK and CDR2 SYGVNS come from the germline V gene. The CDR3 runs 14 residues.

The chain employs TRBV5-1 and TRBJ1-4; tentative D call: TRBD1 (6 bases). The V end lost 1 base, the J end lost 7 bases, and 17 bases lay between the germline ends. Germline CDR1 reads SGHRS; CDR2 reads YFSETQ. The CDR3 is 16 residues long. CDR3 bases: TGCGCCAGCAGCTTGCCCGGGGGCGCACAGTTTGAAAAACTGTTTTTT. Amino acids: CASSLPGGAQFEKLFF.

This chain links TRBV7-3 with TRBJ2-5; no definite D call. This CDR3 is built from 14 residues. Trimming took 4 bases from V and 3 from J, leaving 12 bases between them. Germline CDR1 reads SGHTA; CDR2 reads FQGTGA. The CDR3 region is CASSSFGGKETQYF. In DNA form, the CDR3 reads TGTGCCAGCAGCTCATTCGGCGGAAAAGAGACCCAGTACTTC.